This TCR beta chain was captured in a study of tumor-infiltrating lymphocytes in glioblastoma multiforme. Per germline, CDR1 MNHEY and CDR2 SVGAGI. The CDR3 loop spans 15 amino acids. V gave up 4 bases and J gave up 4 bases; unmatched junction bases: 8. TCRB libraries came from RNA via three nested multiplex PCR rounds. Input was about 0.55 ug total RNA, reverse-transcribed with a C-beta primer. In TCRdb, the multiplex PCR reads were re-called with MiXCR into one record per CDR3 protein. The data contain about 16,000 distinct CDR3 sequences, 65% to 75% of them singletons. The gene calls are TRBV6-5 and TRBJ1-2; TRBD1 agrees at 8 bases. This receptor was taken from a male donor with glioblastoma. The source material was brain tumor tissue. This CDR3 is CASSSRETGAYGYTF. As DNA, the CDR3 is TGTGCCAGCAGTTCTCGGGAGACAGGGGCCTATGGCTACACCTTC.